This T cell receptor (beta chain) was sequenced during a study of vaccination and CD4 T cells after COVID-19. Study conclusions and caveats: SARS-CoV-2-reactive clonotypes showed a nonsignificant median rise from about 20 to 38.

Researchers used the Oncomine TCR Beta short-read assay to sequence DNA from cultured CD4+ T cells. TCRdb re-called the PCR reads through MiXCR, storing one row per CDR3 protein. The table includes about 20,000 distinct CDR3 sequences, roughly 50% detected once. Stated treatment: roughly 10-day PBMC culture with coronavirus spike peptide pools or control peptides (ViraFEST assay). As regards this clonotype: Antigen: not known. Relative to the germline gene, one junction end is altered; a read error may explain this.

The CDR3 loop spans 14 amino acids. The V gene's germline CDR1 is DFQATT and CDR2 SNEGSKA (reference sequence). Sequenced input: CD4+ T cells from blood, cultured in vitro. The rearrangement joins TRBV20-1 to TRBJ1-5; no firm D call. This receptor was taken from a human donor who had recovered from COVID-19. CDR3 DNA sequence: TGCGGTGCTAGAGATCGGATGGGCAATCAGCCCCAGCATTTT. Translating gives CGARDRMGNQPQHF.